This is a list of T cell receptor beta chains from one sample in a study of beta chain features in type 1 diabetes. Profiling relied on immunoSEQ multiplex PCR, and the TCRdb table lists in-frame clones only, not all of them. The table lists just over 450,000 clones, around 30% of them singletons. The material sequenced was naive CD4+ T cells from blood. Receptors were obtained from a man younger than 35 in good health. Each CDR3 is given with its conserved first and last residue. Fields, in order: J gene, CDR3 length, clone size, D gene, V gene, CDR3 DNA, CDR3 protein. A D gene is named only where the DNA matches it firmly. Only part of the rows carry a size: once, few, many, or a class if the clone is expanded.

TRBJ1-2 15 NA TRBD1 TRBV29-1 TGCAGCGTTGGTGTGACAGGGGGCTCCTCCTATGGCTACACCTTC CSVGVTGGSSYGYTF
TRBJ2-3 13 few NA TRBV29-1 TGCAGCGTTGAGGTCTCGGGAGCAGATACGCAGTATTTT CSVEVSGADTQYF
TRBJ1-3 16 NA NA TRBV18 TGTGCCAGCTCACTCCCGGACAGAGGGATTGGAAACACCATATATTTT CASSLPDRGIGNTIYF
TRBJ2-1 16 few NA TRBV5-8 TGTGCCAGCAGCTTAGGGTACCACCGGGGACCCAATGAGCAGTTCTTC CASSLGYHRGPNEQFF
TRBJ1-4 15 NA TRBD1 TRBV5-4 TGTGCCAGCAGCCAGGACAGGGGCGCTAATGAAAAACTGTTTTTT CASSQDRGANEKLFF
TRBJ2-3 15 NA NA TRBV7-2 TGTGCCAGCAGCGTACAGGTACCTGGGACAGATACGCAGTATTTT CASSVQVPGTDTQYF
TRBJ2-2 14 NA NA TRBV9 TGTGCCAGCAGTGTCACAGATAACACCGGGGAGCTGTTTTTT CASSVTDNTGELFF
TRBJ2-6 16 NA NA TRBV6-6 TGTGCCAGCAGTCCAGGGGTTAGCTCTGGGGCCAACGTCCTGACTTTC CASSPGVSSGANVLTF
TRBJ2-3 16 NA TRBD2 TRBV18 TGTGCCAGCTCACCTTTCGCGGGAGAGGGCACAGATACGCAGTATTTT CASSPFAGEGTDTQYF
TRBJ2-1 13 few TRBD2 TRBV6-5 TGTGCCAGCAGGCTAGCGGGATACAATGAGCAGTTCTTC CASRLAGYNEQFF
TRBJ2-7 15 few NA TRBV19 TGTGCCAGTAGTATAGCGTTTGGGCAGTCCTACGAGCAGTACTTC CASSIAFGQSYEQYF
TRBJ2-1 15 NA NA TRBV28 TGTGCCACCGGAGGCGGGCGGAACCTGGCCAATGAGCAGTTCTTC CATGGGRNLANEQFF
TRBJ2-1 15 few TRBD2 TRBV29-1 TGCAGCGTGCCCAGGACTAGCGGGAGCCACAATGAGCAGTTCTTC CSVPRTSGSHNEQFF
TRBJ2-5 14 NA TRBD2 TRBV30 TGTGCCTGGAGTCGGCTAGCGGGCTGGGAGACCCAGTACTTC CAWSRLAGWETQYF
TRBJ1-2 14 few NA TRBV9 TGTGCCAGCAGCGGACCAACAGGGAGCTATGGCTACACCTTC CASSGPTGSYGYTF
TRBJ2-7 14 NA NA TRBV7-9 TGTGCCAGCAGCTCTTCCCGGGGGACAAACGAGCAGTACTTC CASSSSRGTNEQYF
TRBJ2-1 13 few NA TRBV5-4 TGTGCCAGCAGCTTGAATACCTACAATGAGCAGTTCTTC CASSLNTYNEQFF
TRBJ2-5 14 few NA TRBV15 TGTGCCACCAGCAGAGGAGGGACAAAAGAGACCCAGTACTTC CATSRGGTKETQYF